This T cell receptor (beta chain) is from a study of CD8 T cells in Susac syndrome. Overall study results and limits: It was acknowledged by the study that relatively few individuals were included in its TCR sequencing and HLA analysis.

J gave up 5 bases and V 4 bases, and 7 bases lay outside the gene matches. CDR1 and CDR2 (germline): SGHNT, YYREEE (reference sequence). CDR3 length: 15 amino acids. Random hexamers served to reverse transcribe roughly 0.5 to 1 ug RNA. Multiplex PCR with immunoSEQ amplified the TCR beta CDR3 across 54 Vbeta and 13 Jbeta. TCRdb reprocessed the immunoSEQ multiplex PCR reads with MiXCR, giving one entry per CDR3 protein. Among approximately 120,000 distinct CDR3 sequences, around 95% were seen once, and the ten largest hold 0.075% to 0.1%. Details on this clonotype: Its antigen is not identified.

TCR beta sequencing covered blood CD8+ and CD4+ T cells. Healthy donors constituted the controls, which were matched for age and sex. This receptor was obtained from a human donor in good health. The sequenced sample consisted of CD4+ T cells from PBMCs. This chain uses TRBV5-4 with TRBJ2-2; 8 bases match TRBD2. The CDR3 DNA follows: TGTGCCAGCAGCCGGAGCGGGGGTGGAACCGGGGAGCTGTTTTTT. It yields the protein CASSRSGGGTGELFF.